The clone carrying this T cell receptor beta chain turned up a few times. Its antigen is still unknown. These data are taken from a study of post-analysis software for immune sequencing data. There are 16 residues in the CDR3. CDR1 and CDR2 from the germline V gene are SGHKS and YYEKEE (reference sequence). V was cut by 0 bases and J by 3 bases, with 14 bases left in between. Built from TCR beta cDNA, the libraries had unique molecular identifiers in them. T cells numbering 1 to 10 million yielded cDNA molecules that totaled about 500,000. MiXCR, applied by TCRdb to the PCR reads, yields one record per CDR3 protein. The sample consists of about half a million distinct CDR3 sequences, roughly 34% of them appearing once. Study findings and constraints: Five TRBV segments appeared more often in patients than in controls, and TRBV5-6, TRBV5-1 and TRBV20-1 were among these. Controls had significantly higher normalized Chao1 diversity than multiple sclerosis patients.

This receptor was taken from a girl aged 2-17 years with multiple sclerosis. V usage is TRBV5-5 and J usage is TRBJ2-3, with D possibly TRBD2 on 6 matching bases. The sequenced sample consisted of blood. The CDR3 DNA follows: TGTGCCAGCAGCTTGGCGGGAGCACACGGTACAGATACGCAGTATTTT. Its protein product is CASSLAGAHGTDTQYF.